What follows is one T cell receptor beta chain and its context. The sample comes from a study of blood T cell repertoires in COVID-19. Study in general: Acute and convalescent COVID-19 specimens originated in the United States, Italy and Spain. T cells, B-cell-depleted T cells, or PBMCs provided the cDNA or gDNA that served as material.

The length of the CDR3 is 18 residues. The V gene end was trimmed by 0 bases and the J gene end by 0 bases; junction bases not matched to a gene: 9. Under the authors' procedure: Cell counts per sample came from amplifying reference gene primers. The assay was immunoSEQ multiplex PCR, and TCRdb's table has in-frame clones only and misses some. From that table come the V and J calls and clone size; the DNA was used to work out D and trimming. The sample shows fewer than 110,000 clones, roughly 85% of them seen only once. The chain uses TRBV23-1 and TRBJ2-3, with 7 bases fitting TRBD1. TRBV23-1 is labeled an ORF, and its function is uncertain. The specimen sequenced was peripheral blood. This clonotype was obtained from a woman between 65 and 79 years old with active or convalescent COVID-19. The CDR3 bases are TGCGCCAGCAGTCAATCTATTAGGGGGCATGCTAGCACAGATACGCAGTATTTT. It is translated as CASSQSIRGHASTDTQYF.